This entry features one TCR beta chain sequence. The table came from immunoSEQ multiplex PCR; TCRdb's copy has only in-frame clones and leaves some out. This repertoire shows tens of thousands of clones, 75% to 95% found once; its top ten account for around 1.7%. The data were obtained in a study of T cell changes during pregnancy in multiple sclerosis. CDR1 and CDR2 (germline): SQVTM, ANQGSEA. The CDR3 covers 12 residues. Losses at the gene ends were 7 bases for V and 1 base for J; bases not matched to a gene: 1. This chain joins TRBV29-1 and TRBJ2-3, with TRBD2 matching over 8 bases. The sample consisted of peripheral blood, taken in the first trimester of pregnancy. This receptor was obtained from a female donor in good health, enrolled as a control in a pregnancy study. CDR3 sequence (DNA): TGCAGCGCCGGGGGGGGCACAGATACGCAGTATTTT. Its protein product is CSAGGGTDTQYF.